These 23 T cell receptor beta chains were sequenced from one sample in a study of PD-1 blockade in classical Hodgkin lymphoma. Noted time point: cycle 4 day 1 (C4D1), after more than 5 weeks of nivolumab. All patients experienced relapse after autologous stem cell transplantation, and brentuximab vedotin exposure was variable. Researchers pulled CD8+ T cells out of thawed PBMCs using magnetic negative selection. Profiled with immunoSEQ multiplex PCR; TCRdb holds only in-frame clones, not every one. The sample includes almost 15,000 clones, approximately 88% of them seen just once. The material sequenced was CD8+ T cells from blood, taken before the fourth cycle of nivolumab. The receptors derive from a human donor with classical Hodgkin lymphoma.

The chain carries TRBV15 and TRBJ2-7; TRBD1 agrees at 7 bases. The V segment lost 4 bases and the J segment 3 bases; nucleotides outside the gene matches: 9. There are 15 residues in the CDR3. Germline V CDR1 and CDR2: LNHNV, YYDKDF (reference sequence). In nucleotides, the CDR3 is TGTGCCACCAGCAACCCCCTAGGGGACAGCTACGAGCAGTACTTC. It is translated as CATSNPLGDSYEQYF.

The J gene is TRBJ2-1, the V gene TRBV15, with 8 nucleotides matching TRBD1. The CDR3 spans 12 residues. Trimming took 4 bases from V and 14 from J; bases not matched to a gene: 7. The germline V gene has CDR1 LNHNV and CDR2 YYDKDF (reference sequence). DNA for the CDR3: TGTGCCACCAGCAACACCGACAGGGGAGAGTTCTTC. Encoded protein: CATSNTDRGEFF.

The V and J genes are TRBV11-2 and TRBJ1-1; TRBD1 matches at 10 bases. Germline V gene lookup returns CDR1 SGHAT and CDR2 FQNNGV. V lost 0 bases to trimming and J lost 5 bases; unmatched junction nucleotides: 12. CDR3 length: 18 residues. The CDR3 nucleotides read TGTGCCAGCAGCTTAGAGCCGACAGGGGGCAACATTGGGACTGAAGCTTTCTTT. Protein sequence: CASSLEPTGGNIGTEAFF.

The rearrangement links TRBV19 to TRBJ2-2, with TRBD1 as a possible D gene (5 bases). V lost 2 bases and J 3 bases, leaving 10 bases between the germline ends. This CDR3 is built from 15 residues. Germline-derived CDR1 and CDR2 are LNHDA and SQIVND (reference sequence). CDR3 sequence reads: CASSISGYYTGELFF. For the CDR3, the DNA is TGTGCCAGTAGTATATCAGGGTATTACACCGGGGAGCTGTTTTTT.

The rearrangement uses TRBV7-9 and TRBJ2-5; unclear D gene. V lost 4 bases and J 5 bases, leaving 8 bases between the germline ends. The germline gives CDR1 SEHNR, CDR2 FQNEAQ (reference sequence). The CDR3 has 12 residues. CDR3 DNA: TGTGCCAGCAGCTCGGAATGGGAGACCCAGTACTTC. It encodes CASSSEWETQYF.

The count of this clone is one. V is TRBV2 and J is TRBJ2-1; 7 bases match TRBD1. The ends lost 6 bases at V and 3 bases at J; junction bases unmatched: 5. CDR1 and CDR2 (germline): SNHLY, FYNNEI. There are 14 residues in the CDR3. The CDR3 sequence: CASRIRGYYNEQFF. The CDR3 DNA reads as TGTGCCAGCAGAATCAGGGGGTACTACAATGAGCAGTTCTTC. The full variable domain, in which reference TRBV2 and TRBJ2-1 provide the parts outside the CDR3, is EPEVTQTPSHQVTQMGQEVILRCVPISNHLYFYWYRQILGQKVEFLVSFYNNEISEKSEIFDDQFSVERPDGSNFTLKIRSTKLEDSAMYFCASRIRGYYNEQFFGPGTRLTVL.

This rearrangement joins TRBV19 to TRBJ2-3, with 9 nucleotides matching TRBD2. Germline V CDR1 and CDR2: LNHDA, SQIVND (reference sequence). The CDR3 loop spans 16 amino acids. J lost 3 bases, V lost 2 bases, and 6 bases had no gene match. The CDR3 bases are TGTGCCAGTAGTATAATGGGCCTAGCGGGAACAGATACGCAGTATTTT. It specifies CASSIMGLAGTDTQYF. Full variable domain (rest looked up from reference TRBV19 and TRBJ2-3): DGGITQSPKYLFRKEGQNVTLSCEQNLNHDAMYWYRQDPGQGLRLIYYSQIVNDFQKGDIAEGYSVSREKKESFPLTVTSAQKNPTAFYLCASSIMGLAGTDTQYFGPGTRLTVL.

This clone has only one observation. CDR3 region: CAISESVAGGYEQYF. CDR3 in DNA: TGTGCCATCAGTGAGTCAGTAGCGGGAGGCTACGAGCAGTACTTC. The chain employs TRBV10-3 and TRBJ2-7, with 10 bases fitting TRBD2. There are 15 residues in the CDR3. V lost 0 bases to trimming and J lost 3 bases; unmatched junction nucleotides: 2. Germline V gene sequence: CDR1 ENHRY, CDR2 SYGVKD.

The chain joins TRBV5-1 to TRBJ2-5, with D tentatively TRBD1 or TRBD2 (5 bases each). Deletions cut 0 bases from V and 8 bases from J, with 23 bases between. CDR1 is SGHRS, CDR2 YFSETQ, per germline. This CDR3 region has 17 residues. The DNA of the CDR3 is TGCGCCAGCAGCTTGGCCTGGGGACCAGTGATGGTAGATACCCAGTACTTC. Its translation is CASSLAWGPVMVDTQYF. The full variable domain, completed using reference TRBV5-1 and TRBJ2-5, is KAGVTQTPRYLIKTRGQQVTLSCSPISGHRSVSWYQQTPGQGLQFLFEYFSETQRNKGNFPGRFSGRQFSNSRSEMNVSTLELGDSALYLCASSLAWGPVMVDTQYFGPGTRLLVL.

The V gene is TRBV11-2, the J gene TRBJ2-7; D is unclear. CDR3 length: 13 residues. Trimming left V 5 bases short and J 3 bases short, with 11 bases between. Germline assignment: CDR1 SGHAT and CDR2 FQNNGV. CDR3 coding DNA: TGTGCCAGCAGCGCAGGTGTTCTCTACGAGCAGTACTTC. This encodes CASSAGVLYEQYF.

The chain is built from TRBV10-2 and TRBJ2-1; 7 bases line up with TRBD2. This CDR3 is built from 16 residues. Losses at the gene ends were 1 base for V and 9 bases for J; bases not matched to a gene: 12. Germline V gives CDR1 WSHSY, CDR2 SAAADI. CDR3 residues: CASSEFLGGGISEQFF. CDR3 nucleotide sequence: TGCGCCAGCAGTGAGTTCTTGGGCGGGGGAATCAGTGAGCAGTTCTTC.

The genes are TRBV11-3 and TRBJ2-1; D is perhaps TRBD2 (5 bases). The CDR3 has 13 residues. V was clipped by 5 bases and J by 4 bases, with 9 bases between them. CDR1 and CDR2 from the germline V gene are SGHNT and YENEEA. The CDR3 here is CASSPGDYNEQFF. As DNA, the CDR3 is TGTGCCAGCAGCCCCGGGGATTACAATGAGCAGTTCTTC.

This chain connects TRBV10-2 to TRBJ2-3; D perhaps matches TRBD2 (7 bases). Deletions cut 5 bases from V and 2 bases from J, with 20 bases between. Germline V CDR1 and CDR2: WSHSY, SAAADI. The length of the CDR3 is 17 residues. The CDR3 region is CASSWSGVGGATDTQYF. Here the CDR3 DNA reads TGCGCCAGCAGTTGGTCGGGAGTAGGGGGGGCCACAGATACGCAGTATTTT.

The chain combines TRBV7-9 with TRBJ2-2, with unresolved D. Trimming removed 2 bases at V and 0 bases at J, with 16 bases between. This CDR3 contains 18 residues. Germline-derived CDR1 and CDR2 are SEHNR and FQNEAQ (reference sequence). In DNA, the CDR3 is TGTGCCAGCAGCTTAACATTTCTCCGGGCCTCGAACACCGGGGAGCTGTTTTTT. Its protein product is CASSLTFLRASNTGELFF.

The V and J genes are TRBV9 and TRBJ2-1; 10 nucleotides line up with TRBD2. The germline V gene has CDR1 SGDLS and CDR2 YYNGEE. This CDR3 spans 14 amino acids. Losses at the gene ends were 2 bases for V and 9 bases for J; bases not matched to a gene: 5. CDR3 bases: TGTGCCAGCAGCGTCCTAGCGGGAGAGTTTGAGCAGTTCTTC. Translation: CASSVLAGEFEQFF.

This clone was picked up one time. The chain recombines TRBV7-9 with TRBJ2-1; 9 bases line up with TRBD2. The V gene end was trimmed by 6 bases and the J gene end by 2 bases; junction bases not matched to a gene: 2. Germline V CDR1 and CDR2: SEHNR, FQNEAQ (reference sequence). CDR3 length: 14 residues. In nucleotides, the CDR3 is TGTGCCAGCAGGGCGGGAGGGCCCTACAATGAGCAGTTCTTC. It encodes CASRAGGPYNEQFF.

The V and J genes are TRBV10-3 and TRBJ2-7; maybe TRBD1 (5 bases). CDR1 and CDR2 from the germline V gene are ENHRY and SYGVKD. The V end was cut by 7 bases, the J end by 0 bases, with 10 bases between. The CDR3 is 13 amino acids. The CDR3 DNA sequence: TGTGCCATCAACAACAGGAGCTCCTACGAGCAGTACTTC. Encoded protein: CAINNRSSYEQYF.

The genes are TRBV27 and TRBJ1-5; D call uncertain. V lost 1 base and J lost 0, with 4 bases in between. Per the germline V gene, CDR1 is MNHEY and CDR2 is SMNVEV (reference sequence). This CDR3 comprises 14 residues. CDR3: CASSLFSSNQPQHF. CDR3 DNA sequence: TGTGCCAGCAGTTTATTTAGTAGCAATCAGCCCCAGCATTTT.

The chain's CDR3 is CASSLDRLAGAWDTQYF. The CDR3 nucleotides read TGTGCCAGCAGCTTAGACAGACTAGCGGGGGCGTGGGATACGCAGTATTTT. The V gene is TRBV11-1, the J gene TRBJ2-3; 12 nucleotides match TRBD2. The germline V gene encodes CDR1 SGHAT and CDR2 FQDESV (reference sequence). J gave up 6 bases and V 1 base, and 8 bases lay outside the gene matches. The CDR3 length is 17 residues.

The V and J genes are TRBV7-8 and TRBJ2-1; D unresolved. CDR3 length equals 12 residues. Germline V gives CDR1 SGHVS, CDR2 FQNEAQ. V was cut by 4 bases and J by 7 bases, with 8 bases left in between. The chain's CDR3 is CASSWGGNEQFF. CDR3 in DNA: TGTGCCAGCAGCTGGGGTGGAAATGAGCAGTTCTTC.

CDR3 region: CASSLREEADTQYF. CDR3 nucleotides: TGTGCCAGCAGCCTCAGGGAGGAAGCAGATACGCAGTATTTT. The rearrangement joins TRBV27 to TRBJ2-3; D may be TRBD2 (6 bases). V lost 6 bases and J 4 bases, leaving 14 bases between the germline ends. The germline gives CDR1 MNHEY, CDR2 SMNVEV (reference sequence). The CDR3 extends over 14 amino acids.

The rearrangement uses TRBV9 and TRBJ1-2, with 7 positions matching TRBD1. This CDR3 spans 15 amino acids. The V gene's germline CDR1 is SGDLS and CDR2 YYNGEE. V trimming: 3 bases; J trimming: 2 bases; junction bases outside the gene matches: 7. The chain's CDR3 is CASSANRGANYGYTF. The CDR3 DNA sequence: TGTGCCAGCAGCGCCAACAGGGGAGCGAACTATGGCTACACCTTC.

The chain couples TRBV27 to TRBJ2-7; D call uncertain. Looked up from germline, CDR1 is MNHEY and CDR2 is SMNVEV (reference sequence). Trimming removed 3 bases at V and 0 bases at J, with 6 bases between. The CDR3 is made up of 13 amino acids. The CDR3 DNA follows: TGTGCCAGCAGTTTCTCATACTCCTACGAGCAGTACTTC. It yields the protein CASSFSYSYEQYF.